The rows below give T cell receptor beta chains drawn from one sample of a study of blood T cell repertoires in COVID-19. Profiling relied on immunoSEQ multiplex PCR, and the TCRdb table lists in-frame clones only, not all of them. Among around 290,000 clones listed, roughly nine tenths were seen once. The sequenced sample consisted of PBMCs or T cells enriched from blood (not recorded which). These receptors came from a middle-aged woman who had recovered from COVID-19. Both conserved end residues are part of each CDR3. A D gene is named only where the DNA matches it firmly. A row's size may be missing; if present it is once, few, many or a size class.

.	TRBD1	TRBJ1-3	TRBV7-2	TGTGCCAGCAGCCGGGACAGTTACTCTGGAAACACCATATATTTT	CASSRDSYSGNTIYF
.	TRBD1	TRBJ1-2	TRBV18	TGTGCCAGCTCAATCCTCCAGGGGGACGGCTACACCTTC	CASSILQGDGYTF
.	TRBD1	TRBJ1-1	TRBV14	TGTGCCAGCAGTCTGTATACCGGGACAGCGAACACTGAAGCTTTCTTT	CASSLYTGTANTEAFF
once	.	TRBJ2-5	TRBV5-1	TGCGCCAGCAGCTTGGTGGGACACTCCCAAGAGACCCAGTACTTC	CASSLVGHSQETQYF
once	.	TRBJ2-7	TRBV4-3	TGCGCCAGCAGCCAAGCGCCCGGGGTGAGCTACGAGCAGTACTTC	CASSQAPGVSYEQYF
.	.	TRBJ2-2	TRBV7-3	TGTGCCAGCAGCTTAAGCAGGAACACCGGGGAGCTGTTTTTT	CASSLSRNTGELFF
.	TRBD1	TRBJ2-3	TRBV30	TGTGCCTGGGGAGAGACAGGGGCCGCGGGAGATACGCAGTATTTT	CAWGETGAAGDTQYF
.	TRBD1	TRBJ1-1	TRBV28	TGTGCCAGCAGTTCCCTGGACAGGGGGCGCTTTGGCACTGAAGCTTTCTTT	CASSSLDRGRFGTEAFF
.	TRBD1	TRBJ1-6	TRBV23-1	TGCGCCAGCAGAACACCCAGGACAGGGCTACGTTCACCCCTCCACTTT	CASRTPRTGLRSPLHF
.	.	TRBJ1-2	TRBV5-1	TGCGCCAGCAGCTTGCTTGGAGGCACCCCCAACGGGGGCTACACCTTC	CASSLLGGTPNGGYTF
few	TRBD1	TRBJ2-7	TRBV29-1	TGCAGCGTTATCGGACAGGGACCGGACTCCTACGAGCAGTACTTC	CSVIGQGPDSYEQYF
.	.	TRBJ1-2	TRBV30	TGTGCCTGGAGCAACCAGGCTAACTATGGCTACACCTTC	CAWSNQANYGYTF
few	.	TRBJ1-5	TRBV2	TGTGCCAGCACGGGGGGGAGTCAGCCCCAGCATTTT	CASTGGSQPQHF
.	.	TRBJ1-1	TRBV19	TGTGCCAGTAGTAATCCGGGCACGGGATATTCTATTGAAGCTTTCTTT	CASSNPGTGYSIEAFF
.	TRBD1	TRBJ1-5	TRBV19	TGTGCCAGTAGTAGGGACAGGGGTTCGAGACTCAGCAATCAGCCCCAGCATTTT	CASSRDRGSRLSNQPQHF
.	TRBD1	TRBJ1-1	TRBV30	TGTGCCTGGAGCGTCCGGGGACAGGGGAACACTGAAGCTTTCTTT	CAWSVRGQGNTEAFF
.	TRBD1	TRBJ2-3	TRBV5-1	TGCGCCAGCAGGTTGACCGGGACAGGGGGCACAGATACGCAGTATTTT	CASRLTGTGGTDTQYF
.	.	TRBJ1-1	TRBV6-5	TGTGCCAGCAGGGCCGTACAGAGCCCTGAAGCTTTCTTT	CASRAVQSPEAFF
many	.	TRBJ2-3	TRBV5-1	TGCGCCAGCAGCTTTTCGGGGAGCACAGATACGCAGTATTTT	CASSFSGSTDTQYF
.	.	TRBJ1-5	TRBV7-2	TGTGCCAGCAGCTTAACTTGGGGGGATCAGCCCCAGCATTTT	CASSLTWGDQPQHF
.	TRBD1	TRBJ2-7	TRBV28	TGTGCCAGCATTTCGACCGGGACAGCTCTATACGAGCAGTACTTC	CASISTGTALYEQYF
.	TRBD1	TRBJ2-7	TRBV6-1	TGTGCCAGCAGTTTCCCGGGACAGAGCTACGAGCAGTACTTC	CASSFPGQSYEQYF
.	.	TRBJ1-2	TRBV4-1	TGCGCCAGCAGCCACGAGGGACATAACTATGGCTACACCTTC	CASSHEGHNYGYTF
.	TRBD1	TRBJ1-4	TRBV27	TGTGCCAGCAGTCTGACAGGGGGGCAAGAAAAACTGTTTTTT	CASSLTGGQEKLFF
once	.	TRBJ1-5	TRBV9	TGTGCCAGCAGCCCAGGGGCCAATCAGCCCCAGCATTTT	CASSPGANQPQHF
.	TRBD2	TRBJ2-1	TRBV19	TGTGCCAGTAGTACCAGCGGGATTATGAATGAGCAGTTCTTC	CASSTSGIMNEQFF
.	.	TRBJ1-3	TRBV5-1	TGCGCCAGCAGTTCCAGTCCGGGAGAGGGAAACACCATATATTTT	CASSSSPGEGNTIYF
.	.	TRBJ2-1	TRBV6-1	TGTGCCAGCAGTGAAGAGGGGGGGAATGAGCAGTTCTTC	CASSEEGGNEQFF
.	.	TRBJ2-7	TRBV7-9	TGTGCCAGCAGCTTAGCGAGACAGCCCACCGAGCAGTACTTC	CASSLARQPTEQYF
.	TRBD1	TRBJ1-1	TRBV29-1	TGCAGCGGGGGAACAGGGGGCAAGGGCACTGAAGCTTTCTTT	CSGGTGGKGTEAFF
.	.	TRBJ1-1	TRBV12-3/TRBV12-4	TGTGCCAGCAGTTTAGAGTTCGAGACTGAAGCTTTCTTT	CASSLEFETEAFF
.	.	TRBJ1-1	TRBV12-2	TGTGCAAGTCGCCCGACCCCATTGGGTCGGGTCACTGAAGCTTTCTTT	CASRPTPLGRVTEAFF
.	TRBD1	TRBJ1-2	TRBV4-2	TGTGCCAGCAGCCATCTTTATGGACAGGAACGTAACCCGAATGGCTACACCTTC	CASSHLYGQERNPNGYTF
.	.	TRBJ2-7	TRBV6-9	TGTGCCAGCACCCGTTACGAGCAGTACTTC	CASTRYEQYF
.	TRBD1	TRBJ2-7	TRBV5-5	TGTGCCAGCCTGCTCCGGGACAGTGGACCCTACGAGCAGTACTTC	CASLLRDSGPYEQYF
.	.	TRBJ1-1	TRBV28	TGTGCCAGCAGTTTAGGGTGGGGGGGACGCGCTTTCTTT	CASSLGWGGRAFF
.	TRBD1	TRBJ1-2	TRBV6-5	TGTGCCAGCAAAGCAGGGGGCGACTATGGCTACACCTTC	CASKAGGDYGYTF
.	TRBD2	TRBJ2-5	TRBV7-9	TGTGCCAGCAGCTTAGGAGGACTAGCGGAGACCCAGTACTTC	CASSLGGLAETQYF
.	TRBD1	TRBJ2-7	TRBV27	TGTGCCAGCAGACGCGCGGGACAGGGTTTCTACGAGCAGTACTTC	CASRRAGQGFYEQYF
.	.	TRBJ2-3	TRBV6-5	TGTGCCAGCAGTTACTCGGGGGCCAGCACAGATACGCAGTATTTT	CASSYSGASTDTQYF
.	TRBD1	TRBJ2-7	TRBV2	TGTGCCAGCAGGGACAGGGGGAGAACCTACGAGCAGTACTTC	CASRDRGRTYEQYF
.	TRBD2	TRBJ2-5	TRBV7-2	TGTGCCAGCAGCTTAGGGGGGCTAGCGGGGCAAGAGACCCAGTACTTC	CASSLGGLAGQETQYF
.	TRBD2	TRBJ2-1	TRBV5-5	TGTGCCAGCAGCTTGGTGGCGGGAGTCACCTACAATGAGCAGTTCTTC	CASSLVAGVTYNEQFF
.	TRBD1	TRBJ2-7	TRBV7-2	TGTGCCAGCAGACAAGACAGGGTTTCCTACGAGCAGTACTTC	CASRQDRVSYEQYF
.	TRBD1	TRBJ1-2	TRBV7-9	TGTGCCAGCAGTTACACCGGGACAGGGTTGTTGGGCTACACCTTC	CASSYTGTGLLGYTF
.	TRBD1	TRBJ1-3	TRBV19	TGTGCCAGTAGTAGGCCCGGGACAGCCAACTCTGGAAACACCATATATTTT	CASSRPGTANSGNTIYF
.	TRBD2	TRBJ2-2	TRBV5-4	TGTGCCAGCAGCCCGGGACTAGCGGGAGCCACCGGGGAGCTGTTTTTT	CASSPGLAGATGELFF
once	.	TRBJ1-1	TRBV11-2	TGTGCCAGCAGCGCTGCGCGGGGTAACACTGAAGCTTTCTTT	CASSAARGNTEAFF
.	.	TRBJ2-7	TRBV7-9	TGTGCCAGCAGCTTCACACCTTACGAGCAGTACTTC	CASSFTPYEQYF
few	TRBD1	TRBJ1-1	TRBV9	TGTGCCAGCAGCCCACGACAGGGCCCCACTGAAGCTTTCTTT	CASSPRQGPTEAFF
once	.	TRBJ2-7	TRBV5-6	TGTGCCAGCAGATCCTATAGGGGCGAGCAGTACTTC	CASRSYRGEQYF